This record looks at one T cell receptor (beta chain) sequence and its context. The antigen is undetermined. The germline V gene has CDR1 DFQATT and CDR2 SNEGSKA (reference sequence). This CDR3 is built from 14 residues. The second PCR ran roughly 7 to 12 cycles with a sample-barcoded 5' primer and J-beta primers. At least 2.5 million CDR3-containing paired-end reads were obtained per sample. Each CDR3 protein gets one entry after TCRdb re-called the 5' RACE reads with MiXCR. The sample lists 1.5 million to 2 million distinct CDR3 sequences; around half were seen once. This sample is part of a study of blood T cells in healthy people across ages. Points from the study as a whole: Unknown donor CMV status possibly confounded expanded clonotype changes.

The rearrangement uses TRBV20-1 and TRBJ1-2; possible D gene TRBD1, 6 bases. Sequenced: blood. The receptor was derived from a middle-aged woman in good health. CDR3 residues: CMGGGGSANYGYTF. CDR3 DNA sequence: TGCATGGGTGGGGGCGGATCAGCTAACTATGGCTACACCTTC.